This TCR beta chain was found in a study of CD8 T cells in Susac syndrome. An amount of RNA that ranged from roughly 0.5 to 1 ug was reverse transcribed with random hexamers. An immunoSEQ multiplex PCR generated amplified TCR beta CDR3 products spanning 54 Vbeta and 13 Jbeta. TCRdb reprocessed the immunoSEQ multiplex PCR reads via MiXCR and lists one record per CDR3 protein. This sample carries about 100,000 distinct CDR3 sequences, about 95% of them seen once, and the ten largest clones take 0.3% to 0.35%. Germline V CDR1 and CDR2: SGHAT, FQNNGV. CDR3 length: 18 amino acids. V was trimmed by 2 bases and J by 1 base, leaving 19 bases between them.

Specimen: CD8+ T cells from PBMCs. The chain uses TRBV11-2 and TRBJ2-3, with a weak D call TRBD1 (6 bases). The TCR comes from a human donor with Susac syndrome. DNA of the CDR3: TGTGCCAGCAGCTTAAGAGGGGACAATCACGACCGCACAGATACGCAGTATTTT. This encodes CASSLRGDNHDRTDTQYF.